Included here is one TCR beta chain sequence, with context. This specimen belongs to a study of blood T cell repertoires in COVID-19. Measured with immunoSEQ multiplex PCR; TCRdb has only the in-frame clones, and not every one. The sample consists of about 130,000 clones, about 85% of them appearing once. The CDR3 totals 19 residues. V gene TRBV7-5 combines with J gene TRBJ2-1; TRBD2, as called in the table, went unchecked against the DNA. TRBV7-5 is a known pseudogene. The specimen was peripheral blood. The origin of this receptor is a woman aged 80 or over with acute or convalescent COVID-19. The chain's CDR3 is CARSLRRLAGGHSYNEQFF. CDR3 DNA: TGTGCCAGAAGCTTACGACGGCTAGCGGGGGGCCATTCCTACAATGAGCAGTTCTTC.